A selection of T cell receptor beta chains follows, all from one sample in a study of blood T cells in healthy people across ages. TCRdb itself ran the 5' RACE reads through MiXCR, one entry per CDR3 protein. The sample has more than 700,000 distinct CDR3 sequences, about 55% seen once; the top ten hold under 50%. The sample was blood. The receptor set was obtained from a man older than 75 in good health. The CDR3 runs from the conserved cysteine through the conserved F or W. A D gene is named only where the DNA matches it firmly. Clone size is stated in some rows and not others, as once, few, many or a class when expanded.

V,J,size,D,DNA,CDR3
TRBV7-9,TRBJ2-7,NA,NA,TGTGCCAGCAGCCGACCCGACACCCCGAGCTCCTACGAGCAGTACTTC,CASSRPDTPSSYEQYF
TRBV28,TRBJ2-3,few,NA,TGTGCCAGCAGTTTCGGGGAGCACAGATACGCGTATTTT,CASSFGEHRYAYF
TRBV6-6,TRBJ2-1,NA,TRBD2,TGTGCCAGCAAACCCGAGGGACTAGGCTACAATGAGCAGTTCTTC,CASKPEGLGYNEQFF
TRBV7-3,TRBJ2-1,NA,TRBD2,TGTGCCAGCAGCTTGCGACGAGCGGGAAGAAATGAGCAGTTCTTC,CASSLRRAGRNEQFF
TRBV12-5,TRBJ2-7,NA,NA,TGTGCTAGTGGAGTGGGCTCCTACGAGCAGAACTTC,CASGVGSYEQNF
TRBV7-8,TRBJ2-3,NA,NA,TGTGCCAGCAGCCGGGACAGGGCGCTAGCGGGAGATACGCAGTATTTT,CASSRDRALAGDTQYF
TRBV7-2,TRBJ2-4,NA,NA,TGTGCCAGCAGCTTAGAAACAGCTAGGGACCTCAAAAACATTCAGTACTTC,CASSLETARDLKNIQYF
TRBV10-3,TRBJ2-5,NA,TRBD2,TGTGCCATCAGTGAGGGGCGGGAGACTGAGCAGTACTTC,CAISEGRETEQYF
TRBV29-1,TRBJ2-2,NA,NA,TGCAGCGTTGGAGTGATGTGGAGGGGTGAGACCGGGGAGCTGTTTTTT,CSVGVMWRGETGELFF
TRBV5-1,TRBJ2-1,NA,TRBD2,TGCGCCAGCAGCATAAGCGGGAGCGCCTACAATGAGCAGTTCTTC,CASSISGSAYNEQFF
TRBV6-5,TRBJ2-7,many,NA,TGTGCCAGCAGGAACTCCTACGAGCAGTACTTC,CASRNSYEQYF
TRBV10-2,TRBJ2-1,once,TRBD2,TGCGCCAGCAGTGTAGCGGGAGGGTCAAATGAGCAGTTCTTC,CASSVAGGSNEQFF
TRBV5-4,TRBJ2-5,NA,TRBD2,TGTGCCAGCAGCTTGTTGGGGGGGGGTGACGCCCAAGAGACCCAGTACTTC,CASSLLGGGDAQETQYF
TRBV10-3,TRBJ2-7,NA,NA,TGTGCCATCAGTGAGAGACAGGGAGGATACGAGCAGTACTTC,CAISERQGGYEQYF
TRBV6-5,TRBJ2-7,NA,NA,TGTGCCAGCTGGGCCGGGGCCGGGGTTTACGAGCAGTACTTC,CASWAGAGVYEQYF
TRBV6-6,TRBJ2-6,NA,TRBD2,TGTGCCAGCAGTCAACTAGCGCTATCTGGGGCCAACGTCCTGACTTTC,CASSQLALSGANVLTF
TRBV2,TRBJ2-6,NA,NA,TGTGCCAGCACCGTAGGGGGCTCTGGGGCCAACGTCCTGACTTTC,CASTVGGSGANVLTF
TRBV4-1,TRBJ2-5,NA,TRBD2,TGCGCCAGCAGCCAGACTCTAGCGGGAGGGCCTCTCCAGTACTTC,CASSQTLAGGPLQYF
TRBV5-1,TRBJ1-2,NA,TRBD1,TGCGCCAGCAGCAGCCAGACAGGGAACTATGGCTACACCTTC,CASSSQTGNYGYTF
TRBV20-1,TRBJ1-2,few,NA,TGCAGTGCCCGGATGGATGGCTACACCTTC,CSARMDGYTF